The present T cell receptor beta chain was sequenced within a study of blood T cells in healthy people across ages. Points from the study as a whole: Diversity estimated from one million T cells was considered an underestimate. Higher naive T cell percentage went strongly together with higher TCR beta diversity.

The V gene lost 5 bases and the J gene lost 7 bases, with 18 bases spanning the gap. The CDR3 sequence is 15 residues long. CDR1 and CDR2 from the germline V gene are SGHTA and FQGNSA. Then a second PCR, running roughly 7 to 11 cycles, was carried out with a sample-barcoded 5' primer and a J-beta primer mix. TCRdb used MiXCR to reprocess the 5' RACE reads, holding one entry per CDR3 protein. The data hold fewer than 800,000 distinct CDR3 sequences, with approximately 50% observed a single time. This clonotype occurred a few times. The antigen remains undetermined. This clonotype was sampled from a woman aged 60 to 75 in good health. The chain carries TRBV7-2 and TRBJ2-1; D not certain. Source material: blood. CDR3 sequence reads: CASSPRWAGTNEQFF. The CDR3 bases are TGTGCCAGCAGCCCCCGCTGGGCTGGCACTAATGAGCAGTTCTTC.